Below are 22 T cell receptor beta chains sequenced from a single sample in a study of blood T cell repertoires in COVID-19. Sequencing used immunoSEQ multiplex PCR; TCRdb keeps in-frame clones, though not all of them. The sample lists hundreds of thousands of clones, around nine tenths occurring once. Specimen: PBMCs or T cells enriched from blood (not recorded which). The source of these receptors is a middle-aged woman who had recovered from COVID-19.

The CDR3 protein is CASILVARSPLHF. In nucleotides, the CDR3 is TGTGCCAGCATTCTGGTGGCCCGTTCACCCCTCCACTTT. The V and J genes are TRBV28 and TRBJ1-6; D is undetermined. The CDR3 runs to 13 residues. CDR1 MDHEN and CDR2 SYDVKM come from the germline V gene. Between the trimmed V and J ends, which lost 7 bases and 9 bases, there was a span of 13 bases.

This sequence joins TRBV19 and TRBJ1-5; possible D gene TRBD1, 6 bases. This CDR3 has 14 residues. Germline lookup yields CDR1 LNHDA and CDR2 SQIVND (reference sequence). V dropped 3 bases and J dropped 5 bases, with 11 bases sitting between them. CDR3 in amino acids: CASSIPQGDQPQHF. CDR3 in DNA: TGTGCCAGTAGTATTCCACAGGGAGATCAGCCCCAGCATTTT.

A remark on this clone: Other DNA sequences of this sample code for an identical CDR3. The CDR3: CASSLGGTGNTIYF. The CDR3 DNA reads as TGTGCCAGCAGCTTGGGGGGGACTGGAAACACCATATATTTT. The V gene is TRBV7-2, the J gene TRBJ1-3, with a tentative D call TRBD1 (5 bases). The ends were cut back, 3 bases at V and 2 bases at J, with 8 bases in the middle. Germline V gene lookup returns CDR1 SGHTA and CDR2 FQGNSA. The CDR3 is 14 residues long. The variable domain in full, with the rest retrieved from reference TRBV7-2 and TRBJ1-3, is GAGVSQSPSNKVTEKGKDVELRCDPISGHTALYWYRQSLGQGLEFLIYFQGNSAPDKSGLPSDRFSAERTGGSVSTLTIQRTQQEDSAVYLCASSLGGTGNTIYFGEGSWLTVV.

The chain links TRBV21-1 to TRBJ2-1; the table's D gene call, TRBD2, was not cross checked with the DNA. TRBV21-1 constitutes a pseudogene. CDR3 length: 18 amino acids. The DNA of the CDR3 is TGTGCCAGCAGCAAGTGGGTGTCCGGGACTACCTCCTACAATGAGCAGTTCTTC. Translated: CASSKWVSGTTSYNEQFF.

The CDR3 region has the DNA TGTGCCAGCAGAAGACAAGGACGGCTCGGGGAGCCCCAGCATTTT. It yields the protein CASRRQGRLGEPQHF. The chain uses TRBV28 and TRBJ1-5; D remains ambiguous. Trimming stripped 6 bases from V and 8 bases from J, with 20 bases between. This CDR3 is 15 amino acids long. Germline V gene lookup returns CDR1 MDHEN and CDR2 SYDVKM.

The chain links TRBV6-5 to TRBJ2-7; D is undetermined. The CDR3 is 16 residues long. The germline V gene encodes CDR1 MNHEY and CDR2 SVGAGI. Between the trimmed V and J ends, which lost 0 bases and 1 base, there was a span of 13 bases. The CDR3: CASSYSGRRGSYEQYF. The CDR3 DNA follows: TGTGCCAGCAGTTACTCCGGCAGACGAGGATCCTACGAGCAGTACTTC.

J is TRBJ1-2 and V is TRBV27, with D tentatively TRBD1 (6 bases). This CDR3 has 15 residues. Germline lookup yields CDR1 MNHEY and CDR2 SMNVEV (reference sequence). Trimming removed 2 bases at V and 7 bases at J, with 17 bases between. The CDR3 bases are TGTGCCAGCAGTTTAAATCGTCGGGGGGCTGGTGGCTACACCTTC. This encodes CASSLNRRGAGGYTF.

The chain couples TRBV4-2 to TRBJ1-6; no firm D call. This CDR3 has 15 residues. Trimming cost V 1 base and J 5 bases, with 9 bases left between them. The germline V gene has CDR1 LGHNA and CDR2 YNFKEQ. Here the CDR3 reads CASSQAGSDNSPLHF. The CDR3 nucleotides read TGTGCCAGCAGCCAAGCGGGGTCAGATAATTCACCCCTCCACTTT.

The J gene is TRBJ1-1, the V gene TRBV18; D is unresolved. Trimming took 1 base from V and 1 from J, leaving 10 bases between them. The CDR3 has 15 residues. Germline V gene lookup returns CDR1 KGHSH and CDR2 LQKENI. CDR3 protein: CASSPRGLRNTEAFF. The DNA of the CDR3 is TGTGCCAGCTCACCACGCGGACTTAGGAACACTGAAGCTTTCTTT.

This chain connects TRBV2 to TRBJ2-7; 9 bases match TRBD1. The CDR3 runs 16 residues. The J segment lost 5 bases and the V segment lost 6 bases, leaving 14 bases of the junction unmatched. Germline values: CDR1 SNHLY, CDR2 FYNNEI. The CDR3: CASRYSPTGGINEQYF. In DNA form, the CDR3 reads TGTGCCAGCAGGTACTCACCGACAGGGGGTATTAACGAGCAGTACTTC.

This rearrangement joins TRBV28 to TRBJ2-7; 10 bases are shared with TRBD2. CDR3 length: 16 residues. Germline CDR1 is MDHEN and CDR2 is SYDVKM. Losses at the gene ends were 6 bases for V and 2 bases for J; bases not matched to a gene: 10. The CDR3: CASRRGLADTTYEQYF. The CDR3 bases are TGTGCCAGCAGAAGAGGACTAGCGGACACTACCTACGAGCAGTACTTC. The full variable domain, with the rest looked up from reference TRBV28 and TRBJ2-7, is DVKVTQSSRYLVKRTGEKVFLECVQDMDHENMFWYRQDPGLGLRLIYFSYDVKMKEKGDIPEGYSVSREKKERFSLILESASTNQTSMYLCASRRGLADTTYEQYFGPGTRLTVT.

The chain joins TRBV5-1 to TRBJ2-1; TRBD2 matches at 9 bases. J gave up 4 bases and V 2 bases, and 4 bases lay outside the gene matches. The germline V gene encodes CDR1 SGHRS and CDR2 YFSETQ. CDR3 length: 15 residues. In DNA form, the CDR3 reads TGCGCCAGCAGCTTTAGCGGGAGTACGTACAATGAGCAGTTCTTC. Encoded protein: CASSFSGSTYNEQFF.

This sequence joins TRBV24-1 and TRBJ2-3, with D possibly TRBD2 on 6 matching bases. This CDR3 has 13 amino acids. The V end lost 3 bases, the J end lost 10 bases, and 13 bases lay between the germline ends. Germline CDR1 reads KGHDR; CDR2 reads SFDVKD. As DNA, the CDR3 is TGTGCCACCAGTGATCCCGTTGGCGGGGCGCAGTATTTT. This sequence encodes CATSDPVGGAQYF.

The chain joins TRBV19 to TRBJ2-4, with TRBD2 matching 9 bases. J lost 12 bases, V lost 3 bases, and 12 bases had no gene match. CDR1 LNHDA and CDR2 SQIVND come from the germline V gene (reference sequence). The length of the CDR3 is 15 residues. The chain's CDR3 is CASSMEGGGRAAQYF. The CDR3 region has the DNA TGTGCCAGTAGTATGGAAGGGGGCGGGAGGGCCGCTCAGTACTTC.

The rearrangement links TRBV7-3 to TRBJ1-3, with TRBD1 identical over 9 bases. Unmatched junction bases numbered 6, after V lost 0 bases and J lost 3 bases. The length of the CDR3 is 17 residues. CDR1 and CDR2 (germline): SGHTA, FQGTGA. The CDR3 spells CASSLTPLGQGGNTIYF. The CDR3 DNA sequence: TGTGCCAGCAGCTTAACGCCCTTGGGACAGGGTGGAAACACCATATATTTT. The full variable domain, with the rest looked up from reference TRBV7-3 and TRBJ1-3, is GAGVSQTPSNKVTEKGKYVELRCDPISGHTALYWYRQSLGQGPEFLIYFQGTGAADDSGLPNDRFFAVRPEGSVSTLKIQRTERGDSAVYLCASSLTPLGQGGNTIYFGEGSWLTVV.

In its sample, this clone was seen a few times. The J gene is TRBJ1-2, the V gene TRBV7-9, with D uncertain. This CDR3 has 12 residues. V was shortened by 4 bases and J by 9 bases, with 12 bases between the two germline ends. Germline V gene lookup returns CDR1 SEHNR and CDR2 FQNEAQ (reference sequence). CDR3: CASSSGGWSYTF. The CDR3 nucleotides read TGTGCCAGCAGCTCGGGCGGGTGGAGCTACACCTTC.

V and J are TRBV10-3 and TRBJ2-3, with 13 bases fitting TRBD2. Germline loops: CDR1 ENHRY, CDR2 SYGVKD. The CDR3 spans 15 residues. Trimming removed 7 bases from V and 7 bases from J; junction bases left unmatched: 8. CDR3 DNA: TGTGCCATCAACGCGGAACTAGCGGGAGGGAATACGCAGTATTTT. Its translation is CAINAELAGGNTQYF.

The CDR3 region has the DNA TGCGCCAGCAGCCAAGGCCAACTAGCGGGAGGGCCTAGTACGCAGTATTTT. Protein sequence: CASSQGQLAGGPSTQYF. The J gene is TRBJ2-3, the V gene TRBV4-3; 13 bases are shared with TRBD2. Germline assignment: CDR1 LGHNA and CDR2 YSLEER. The CDR3 covers 17 residues. Trimming took 1 base from V and 8 from J; bases not matched to a gene: 9.

The rearrangement uses TRBV7-3 and TRBJ2-3; 9 bases line up with TRBD2. Germline loops: CDR1 SGHTA, CDR2 FQGTGA. The CDR3 totals 15 residues. Trimming at V came to 2 bases and at J to 4 bases, leaving 4 bases not matched to a gene. CDR3 bases: TGTGCCAGCAGCTTAGCGGGAGGGCGGGCAGATACGCAGTATTTT. Its translation is CASSLAGGRADTQYF.

This chain uses TRBV7-9 with TRBJ2-5, with D possibly TRBD1 on 5 matching bases. CDR1 and CDR2 (germline): SEHNR, FQNEAQ (reference sequence). Trimming stripped 4 bases from V and 2 bases from J, with 17 bases between. The CDR3 covers 16 residues. The CDR3 coding sequence is TGTGCCAGCAGCTATGGGGCCGGAAACTTTCAAGAGACCCAGTACTTC. Protein: CASSYGAGNFQETQYF.

The gene calls are TRBV5-1 and TRBJ2-3; unclear D gene. Trimming pared 0 bases from V and 2 bases from J, leaving 7 bases between. The CDR3 sequence is 14 residues long. Germline V CDR1 and CDR2: SGHRS, YFSETQ. The CDR3 DNA follows: TGCGCCAGCAGCTTGGGACTTTACACAGATACGCAGTATTTT. It encodes CASSLGLYTDTQYF.

This chain links TRBV18 with TRBJ2-1; D is possibly TRBD2 (5 bases). Germline V gene sequence: CDR1 KGHSH, CDR2 LQKENI. V was clipped by 3 bases and J by 12 bases, with 21 bases between them. The CDR3 has 15 amino acids. The DNA of the CDR3 is TGTGCCAGCTCACCCCCCTCGGTTGAGCGGCGATTGCAGTTCTTC. It specifies CASSPPSVERRLQFF.